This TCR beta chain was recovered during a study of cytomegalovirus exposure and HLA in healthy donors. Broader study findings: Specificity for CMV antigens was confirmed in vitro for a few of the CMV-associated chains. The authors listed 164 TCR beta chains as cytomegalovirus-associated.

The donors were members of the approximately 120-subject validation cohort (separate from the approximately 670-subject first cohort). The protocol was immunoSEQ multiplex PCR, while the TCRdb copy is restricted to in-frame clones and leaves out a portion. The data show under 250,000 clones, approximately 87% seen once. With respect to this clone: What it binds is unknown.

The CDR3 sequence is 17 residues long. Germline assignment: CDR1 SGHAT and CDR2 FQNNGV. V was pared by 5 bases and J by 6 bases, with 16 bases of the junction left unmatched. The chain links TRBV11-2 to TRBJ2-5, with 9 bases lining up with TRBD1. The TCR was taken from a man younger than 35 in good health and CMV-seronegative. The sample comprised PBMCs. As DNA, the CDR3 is TGTGCCAGCAGCCCAGCCTTCCCGACAGGGGGTACGAAGACCCAGTACTTC. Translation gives CASSPAFPTGGTKTQYF.